Each of the 18 T cell receptor beta chains below was sequenced from the same sample in a study of cytomegalovirus exposure and HLA in healthy donors. The PCR had 60 Vbeta and 13 Jbeta primers. The table came from immunoSEQ multiplex PCR; TCRdb's copy has only in-frame clones and leaves some out. The sample includes about 200,000 clones, around three quarters seen only once; the top ten take around 15%. The sequencing input was PBMCs. Receptors were obtained from a man in his forties or fifties in good health and CMV-seronegative.

This chain links TRBV6-9 with TRBJ2-1; D not resolved. This CDR3 comprises 11 residues. CDR1 is MNHGY, CDR2 SVAAGI, per germline. V shed 4 bases and J shed 7 bases, with 5 bases lying between them. CDR3 protein: CASSLVNEQFF. Here the CDR3 DNA reads TGTGCCAGCAGTTTAGTGAATGAGCAGTTCTTC.

This clone was detected a few times. The chain recombines TRBV2 with TRBJ1-1, with TRBD1 matching 8 bases. The trim removed 7 bases at V and 0 bases at J, leaving 4 bases unmatched. CDR3 size: 14 residues. CDR1 SNHLY and CDR2 FYNNEI come from the germline V gene. CDR3 in DNA: TGTGCCAGCATTACGACAGGGGTGAACACTGAAGCTTTCTTT. This gives the protein CASITTGVNTEAFF. Drawing the rest from reference TRBV2 and TRBJ1-1, the complete variable domain is EPEVTQTPSHQVTQMGQEVILRCVPISNHLYFYWYRQILGQKVEFLVSFYNNEISEKSEIFDDQFSVERPDGSNFTLKIRSTKLEDSAMYFCASITTGVNTEAFFGQGTRLTVV.

This clone has more than one count but fewer than ten. The gene calls are TRBV6-6 and TRBJ2-7, with a weak D call TRBD1 (5 bases). The length of the CDR3 is 13 residues. Germline V gene data show CDR1 as MNHNY and CDR2 as SVGAGI (reference sequence). V was cut by 10 bases and J by 4 bases, with 17 bases left in between. The CDR3 coding sequence is TGTGCCACCACACCAGCAGGGAAGTACGAGCAGTACTTC. It is translated as CATTPAGKYEQYF.

The chain carries TRBV7-9 and TRBJ1-1; tentative D call: TRBD1 (5 bases). Trimming took off 6 bases at V and 0 bases at J, with 8 bases between the two ends. The CDR3 totals 13 residues. Germline loops: CDR1 SEHNR, CDR2 FQNEAQ (reference sequence). The CDR3 DNA reads TGTGCCAGCAGTTACAGGCTGAACACTGAAGCTTTCTTT. Translating gives CASSYRLNTEAFF.

The rearrangement joins TRBV13 to TRBJ2-2, with TRBD1 matching 10 bases. This CDR3 region has 17 residues. The V and J ends lost 4 bases and 4 bases, in that order; junction bases with no gene match: 9. CDR1 and CDR2 from the germline V gene are PRHDT and FYEKMQ (reference sequence). The CDR3 protein is CASSYVKGQGITGELFF. DNA of the CDR3: TGTGCCAGCAGCTACGTGAAGGGACAGGGGATCACCGGGGAGCTGTTTTTT. The full variable domain, rest sourced from reference TRBV13 and TRBJ2-2, is AAGVIQSPRHLIKEKRETATLKCYPIPRHDTVYWYQQGPGQDPQFLISFYEKMQSDKGSIPDRFSAQQFSDYHSELNMSSLELGDSALYFCASSYVKGQGITGELFFGEGSRLTVL.

The genes are TRBV6-1 and TRBJ2-1; 16 nucleotides agree with TRBD2. The germline V gene has CDR1 MNHNS and CDR2 SASEGT. This CDR3 region has 18 residues. Losses at the gene ends were 4 bases for V and 2 bases for J; bases not matched to a gene: 5. The CDR3 spells CASSGGTSGGAAYNEQFF. The CDR3 DNA reads TGTGCCAGCAGTGGGGGGACTAGCGGGGGGGCCGCCTACAATGAGCAGTTCTTC.

J is TRBJ2-1 and V is TRBV5-6; D remains unclear. The length of the CDR3 is 16 residues. Germline CDR1 is SGHDT and CDR2 is YYEEEE. V lost 4 bases, J lost 0 bases, and 14 bases lay in between. Here the CDR3 DNA reads TGTGCCAGCAGCCTAGGTTCCCGGAGCTCCTACAATGAGCAGTTCTTC. It translates to CASSLGSRSSYNEQFF.

The V gene is TRBV7-9, the J gene TRBJ2-1; the match to TRBD1 covers 8 bases. Trimming cost V 1 base and J 0 bases; bases outside gene matches: 2. The CDR3 loop spans 16 amino acids. The germline V gene has CDR1 SEHNR and CDR2 FQNEAQ (reference sequence). DNA for the CDR3: TGTGCCAGCAGCTTAGTTGGGACAGGCTCCTACAATGAGCAGTTCTTC. It translates to CASSLVGTGSYNEQFF.

The chain employs TRBV7-3 and TRBJ1-5; D remains ambiguous. This CDR3 has 13 residues. The V and J ends lost 5 bases and 2 bases respectively, with 7 bases between them. From germline, CDR1 is SGHTA and CDR2 FQGTGA. CDR3 in amino acids: CASSLSRNQPQHF. DNA of the CDR3: TGTGCCAGCAGCCTATCTCGCAATCAGCCCCAGCATTTT.

Only one count was recorded for this clone. The rearrangement joins TRBV19 to TRBJ2-5; D is unclear. The CDR3 covers 12 residues. V lost 7 bases, J lost 1 base, and 7 bases lay in between. Germline CDR1 LNHDA, CDR2 SQIVND (reference sequence). CDR3 sequence reads: CASMTPQETQYF. Written as DNA, the CDR3 is TGTGCCAGTATGACACCCCAAGAGACCCAGTACTTC. The full variable domain, rest sourced from reference TRBV19 and TRBJ2-5, is DGGITQSPKYLFRKEGQNVTLSCEQNLNHDAMYWYRQDPGQGLRLIYYSQIVNDFQKGDIAEGYSVSREKKESFPLTVTSAQKNPTAFYLCASMTPQETQYFGPGTRLLVL.

The rearrangement links TRBV27 to TRBJ2-1; D is uncertain. Trimming shortened V by 2 bases and J by 2 bases, and 13 bases separated the two germline ends. The CDR3 consists of 16 residues. The germline V gene has CDR1 MNHEY and CDR2 SMNVEV (reference sequence). CDR3 region: CASSLAGQAPYNEQFF. The CDR3, as DNA: TGTGCCAGCAGTTTAGCAGGTCAGGCCCCCTACAATGAGCAGTTCTTC.

The chain uses TRBV6-1 and TRBJ2-7, with D unresolved. The V gene lost 6 bases and the J gene lost 6 bases, with 12 bases spanning the gap. The germline CDR1 and CDR2 sequences are MNHNS and SASEGT. This CDR3 region has 12 residues. The CDR3 DNA reads TGTGCCAGCAGCGCGATCCTTGCCGAGCAGTACTTC. This translates into CASSAILAEQYF.

The rearrangement joins TRBV9 to TRBJ2-1, with TRBD2 matching 9 bases. Germline V lookup: CDR1 SGDLS, CDR2 YYNGEE. Germline trimming cut 0 bases from V and 7 bases from J; bases unmatched to any gene: 5. This CDR3 spans 15 amino acids. CDR3 sequence reads: CASSVDQREVNEQFF. The CDR3 coding sequence is TGTGCCAGCAGCGTAGACCAGCGGGAGGTAAATGAGCAGTTCTTC.

V usage is TRBV7-3 and J usage is TRBJ2-7; 13 bases are a match to TRBD2. CDR1 is SGHTA and CDR2 is FQGTGA in the germline V gene. The CDR3 contains 16 residues. Unmatched junction bases numbered 5, after V lost 1 base and J lost 5 bases. This chain's CDR3 is CASSLRTSGRIDEQYF. DNA for the CDR3: TGTGCCAGCAGCTTAAGGACTAGCGGGAGAATCGACGAGCAGTACTTC.

The CDR3 protein is CASSTRSYNEQFF. The CDR3 DNA reads as TGTGCCAGCAGTACGAGGTCCTACAATGAGCAGTTCTTC. The chain carries TRBV2 and TRBJ2-1; D not resolved. CDR1 SNHLY and CDR2 FYNNEI come from the germline V gene. This CDR3 spans 13 amino acids. V was cut by 5 bases and J by 1 base, with 6 bases left in between.

The rearrangement joins TRBV11-2 to TRBJ2-1; TRBD2 might be the D (7 bases). The germline V and J ends were trimmed by 5 bases and 15 bases, with 20 bases remaining between them. Germline V gives CDR1 SGHAT, CDR2 FQNNGV. CDR3 size: 13 residues. CDR3 region: CASSPGGFPAPFF. CDR3 DNA: TGTGCCAGCAGCCCGGGGGGCTTCCCGGCACCGTTCTTC.

This rearrangement joins TRBV4-1 to TRBJ1-1; possible D gene TRBD1, 6 bases. Germline V CDR1 and CDR2: MGHRA, YSYEKL. The CDR3 consists of 15 residues. Between the trimmed V and J ends, which lost 1 base and 3 bases, there was a span of 12 bases. CDR3 nucleotides: TGCGCCAGCAGCCAAGTATCAGGGGTAGACACTGAAGCTTTCTTT. It encodes CASSQVSGVDTEAFF.

This clone was picked up a small number of times. This sequence joins TRBV27 and TRBJ1-1; D gene ambiguous. Trimming pared 2 bases from V and 1 base from J, leaving 5 bases between. The CDR3 is 13 amino acids. The germline V gene has CDR1 MNHEY and CDR2 SMNVEV (reference sequence). For the CDR3, the DNA is TGTGCCAGCAGTTTAACGGGGAACACTGAAGCTTTCTTT. Amino acid sequence: CASSLTGNTEAFF.